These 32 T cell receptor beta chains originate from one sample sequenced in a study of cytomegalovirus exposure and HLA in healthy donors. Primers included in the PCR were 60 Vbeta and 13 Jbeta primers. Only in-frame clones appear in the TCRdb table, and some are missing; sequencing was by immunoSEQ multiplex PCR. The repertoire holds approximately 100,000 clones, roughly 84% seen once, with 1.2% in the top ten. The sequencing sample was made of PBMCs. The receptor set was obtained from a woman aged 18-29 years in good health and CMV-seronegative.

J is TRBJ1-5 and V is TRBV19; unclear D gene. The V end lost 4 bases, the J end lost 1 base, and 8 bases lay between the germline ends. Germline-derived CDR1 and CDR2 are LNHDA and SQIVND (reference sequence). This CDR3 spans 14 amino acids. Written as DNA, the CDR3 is TGTGCCAGTAGTAGGGGAGGCAGCAATCAGCCCCAGCATTTT. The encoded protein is CASSRGGSNQPQHF.

For the CDR3, the DNA is TGTGCCAGCAGCTTAAGGGCTAGCGGGAGGGCCGGGGATGAGCAGTTCTTC. It encodes CASSLRASGRAGDEQFF. This chain uses TRBV7-3 with TRBJ2-1; the match to TRBD2 covers 12 bases. This CDR3 contains 17 residues. CDR1 and CDR2 from the germline V gene are SGHTA and FQGTGA. V shed 1 base and J 8 bases; nucleotides not matched to a gene: 9.

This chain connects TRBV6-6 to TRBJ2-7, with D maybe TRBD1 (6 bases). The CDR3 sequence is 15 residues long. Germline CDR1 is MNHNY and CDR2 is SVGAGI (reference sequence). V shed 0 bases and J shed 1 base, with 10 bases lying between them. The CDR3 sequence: CASSYSGDKSYEQYF. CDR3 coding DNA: TGTGCCAGCAGTTACTCGGGGGACAAGTCCTACGAGCAGTACTTC.

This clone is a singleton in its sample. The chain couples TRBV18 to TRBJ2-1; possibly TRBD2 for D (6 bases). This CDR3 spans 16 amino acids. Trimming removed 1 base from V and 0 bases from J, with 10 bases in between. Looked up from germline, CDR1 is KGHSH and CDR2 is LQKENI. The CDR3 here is CASSPRDFFSYNEQFF. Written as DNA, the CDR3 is TGTGCCAGCTCACCACGGGACTTTTTCTCCTACAATGAGCAGTTCTTC.

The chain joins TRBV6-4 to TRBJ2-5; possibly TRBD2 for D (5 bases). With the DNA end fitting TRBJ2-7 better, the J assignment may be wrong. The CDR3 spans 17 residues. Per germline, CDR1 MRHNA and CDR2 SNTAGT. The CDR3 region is CASSDSDEGPSSYEQYF. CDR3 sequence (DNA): TGTGCCAGCAGTGACTCAGACGAGGGCCCGAGCTCCTACGAGCAGTACTTC.

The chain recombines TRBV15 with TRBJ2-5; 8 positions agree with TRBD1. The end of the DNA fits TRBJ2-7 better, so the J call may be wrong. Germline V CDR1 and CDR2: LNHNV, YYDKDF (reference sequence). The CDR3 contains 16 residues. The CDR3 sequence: CATSREGQGTTYEQYF. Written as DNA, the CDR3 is TGTGCCACCAGCAGAGAAGGACAGGGAACCACCTACGAGCAGTACTTC.

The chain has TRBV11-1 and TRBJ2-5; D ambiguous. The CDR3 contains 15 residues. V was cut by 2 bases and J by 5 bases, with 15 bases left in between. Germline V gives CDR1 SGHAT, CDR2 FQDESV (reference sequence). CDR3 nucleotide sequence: TGTGCCAGCAGCTTATTGGCACGGGTGGTCGAGACCCAGTACTTC. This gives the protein CASSLLARVVETQYF.

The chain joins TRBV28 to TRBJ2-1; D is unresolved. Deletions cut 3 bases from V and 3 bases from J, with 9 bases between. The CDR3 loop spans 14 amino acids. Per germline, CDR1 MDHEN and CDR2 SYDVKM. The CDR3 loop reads CASSFVVDYNEQFF. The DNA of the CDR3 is TGTGCCAGCAGTTTCGTAGTCGACTACAATGAGCAGTTCTTC.

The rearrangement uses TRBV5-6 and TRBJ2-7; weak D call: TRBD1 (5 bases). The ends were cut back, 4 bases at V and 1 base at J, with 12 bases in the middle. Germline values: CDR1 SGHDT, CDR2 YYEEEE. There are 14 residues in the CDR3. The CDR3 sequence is CASSDSTLSYEQYF. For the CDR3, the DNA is TGTGCCAGCAGCGACAGTACCCTATCCTACGAGCAGTACTTC. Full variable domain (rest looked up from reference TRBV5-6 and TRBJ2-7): DAGVTQSPTHLIKTRGQQVTLRCSPKSGHDTVSWYQQALGQGPQFIFQYYEEEERQRGNFPDRFSGHQFPNYSSELNVNALLLGDSALYLCASSDSTLSYEQYFGPGTRLTVT.

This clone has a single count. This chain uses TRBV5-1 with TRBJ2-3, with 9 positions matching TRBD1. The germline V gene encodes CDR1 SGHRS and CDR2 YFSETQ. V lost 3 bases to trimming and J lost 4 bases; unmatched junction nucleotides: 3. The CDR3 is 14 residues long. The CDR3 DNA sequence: TGCGCCAGCAGCTCGGACAGGGGCGCAGATACGCAGTATTTT. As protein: CASSSDRGADTQYF.

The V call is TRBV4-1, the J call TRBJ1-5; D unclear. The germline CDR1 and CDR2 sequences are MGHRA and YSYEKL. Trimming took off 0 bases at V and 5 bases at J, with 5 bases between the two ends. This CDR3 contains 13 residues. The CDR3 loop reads CASSQEAHQPQHF. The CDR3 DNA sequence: TGCGCCAGCAGCCAAGAAGCGCATCAGCCCCAGCATTTT.

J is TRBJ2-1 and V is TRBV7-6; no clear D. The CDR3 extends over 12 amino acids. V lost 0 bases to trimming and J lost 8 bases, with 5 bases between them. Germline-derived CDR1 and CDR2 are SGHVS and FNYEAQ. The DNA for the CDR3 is TGTGCCAGCAGCTTAGCTAGCTATGAGCAGTTCTTC. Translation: CASSLASYEQFF.

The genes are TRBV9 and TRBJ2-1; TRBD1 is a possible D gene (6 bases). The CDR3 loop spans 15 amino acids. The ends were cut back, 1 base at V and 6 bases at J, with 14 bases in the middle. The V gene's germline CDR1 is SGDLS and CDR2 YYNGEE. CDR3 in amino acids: CASSVWDNPSNEQFF. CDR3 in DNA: TGTGCCAGCAGCGTATGGGACAATCCATCCAATGAGCAGTTCTTC.

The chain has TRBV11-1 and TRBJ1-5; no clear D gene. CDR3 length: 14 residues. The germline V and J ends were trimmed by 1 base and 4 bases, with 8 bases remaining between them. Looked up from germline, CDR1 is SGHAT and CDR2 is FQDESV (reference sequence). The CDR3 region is CASSLGAGNQPQHF. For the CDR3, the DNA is TGTGCCAGCAGCTTAGGGGCCGGAAATCAGCCCCAGCATTTT.

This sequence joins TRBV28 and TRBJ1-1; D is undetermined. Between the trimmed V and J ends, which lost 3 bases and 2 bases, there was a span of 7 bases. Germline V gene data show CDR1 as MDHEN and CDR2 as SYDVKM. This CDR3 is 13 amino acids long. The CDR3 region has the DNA TGTGCCAGCAGTTTGGGCTTCAACACTGAAGCTTTCTTT. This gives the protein CASSLGFNTEAFF.

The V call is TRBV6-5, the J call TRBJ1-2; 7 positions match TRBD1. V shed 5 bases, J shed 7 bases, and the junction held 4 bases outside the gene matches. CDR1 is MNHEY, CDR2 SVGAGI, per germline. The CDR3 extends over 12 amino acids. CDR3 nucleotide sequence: TGTGCCAGCAGTCGGACAGGAGGTGGCTACACCTTC. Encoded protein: CASSRTGGGYTF.

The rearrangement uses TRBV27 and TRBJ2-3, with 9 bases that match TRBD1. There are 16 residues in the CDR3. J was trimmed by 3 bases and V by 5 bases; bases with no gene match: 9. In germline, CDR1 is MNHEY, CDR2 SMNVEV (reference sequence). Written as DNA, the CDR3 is TGTGCCAGCAGTCACCCCCCGGGACAGGGAACAGATACGCAGTATTTT. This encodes CASSHPPGQGTDTQYF.

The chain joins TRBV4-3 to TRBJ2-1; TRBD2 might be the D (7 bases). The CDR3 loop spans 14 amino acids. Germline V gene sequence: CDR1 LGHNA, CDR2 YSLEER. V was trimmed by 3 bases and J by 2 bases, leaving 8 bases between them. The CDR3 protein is CASSQGGPYNEQFF. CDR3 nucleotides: TGCGCCAGCAGCCAGGGGGGGCCCTACAATGAGCAGTTCTTC.

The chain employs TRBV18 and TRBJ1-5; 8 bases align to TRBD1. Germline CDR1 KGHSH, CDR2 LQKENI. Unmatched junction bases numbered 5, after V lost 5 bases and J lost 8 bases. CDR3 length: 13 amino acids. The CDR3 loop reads CASSMDRDEPQHF. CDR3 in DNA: TGTGCCAGCTCAATGGACAGGGATGAGCCCCAGCATTTT.

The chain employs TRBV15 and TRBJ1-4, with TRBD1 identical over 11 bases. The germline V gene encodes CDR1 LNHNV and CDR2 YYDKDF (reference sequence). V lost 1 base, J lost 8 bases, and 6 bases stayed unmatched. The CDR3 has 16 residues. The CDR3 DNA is TGTGCCACCAGCAGAGGTACGGGACAGGGGGACGAAAAACTGTTTTTT. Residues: CATSRGTGQGDEKLFF.

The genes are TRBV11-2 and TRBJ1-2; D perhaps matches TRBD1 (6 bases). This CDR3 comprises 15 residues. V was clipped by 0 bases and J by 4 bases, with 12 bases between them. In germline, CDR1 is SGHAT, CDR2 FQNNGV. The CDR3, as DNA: TGTGCCAGCAGCTTAGAAATTCGGGGGGCCTATGGCTACACCTTC. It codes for CASSLEIRGAYGYTF.

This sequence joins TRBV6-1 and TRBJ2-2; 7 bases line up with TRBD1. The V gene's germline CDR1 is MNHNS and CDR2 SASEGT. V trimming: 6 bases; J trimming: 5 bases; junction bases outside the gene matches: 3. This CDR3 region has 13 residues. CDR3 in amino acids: CASRQTGTGELFF. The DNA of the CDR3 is TGTGCCAGCAGGCAGACAGGGACCGGGGAGCTGTTTTTT.

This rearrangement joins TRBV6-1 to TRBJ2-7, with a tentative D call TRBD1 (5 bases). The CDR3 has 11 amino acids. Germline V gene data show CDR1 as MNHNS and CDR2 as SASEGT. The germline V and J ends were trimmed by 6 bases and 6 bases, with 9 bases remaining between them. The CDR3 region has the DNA TGTGCCAGCAGCAGGGCCGGCGAGCAGTACTTC. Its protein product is CASSRAGEQYF.

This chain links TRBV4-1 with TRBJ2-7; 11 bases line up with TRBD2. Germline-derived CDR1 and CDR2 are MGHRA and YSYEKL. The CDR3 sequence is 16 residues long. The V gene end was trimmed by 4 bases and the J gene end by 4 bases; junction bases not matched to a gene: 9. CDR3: CASSRLLSGGAYEQYF. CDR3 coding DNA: TGCGCCAGCAGCCGACTACTTAGCGGGGGGGCTTACGAGCAGTACTTC.

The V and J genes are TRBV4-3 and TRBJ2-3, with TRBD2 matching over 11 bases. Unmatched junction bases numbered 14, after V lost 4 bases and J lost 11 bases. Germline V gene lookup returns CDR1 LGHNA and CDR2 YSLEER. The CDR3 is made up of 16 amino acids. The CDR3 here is CASSRVGTSGKRRQYF. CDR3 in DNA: TGCGCCAGCAGCCGGGTCGGGACTAGCGGCAAACGTCGGCAGTATTTT.

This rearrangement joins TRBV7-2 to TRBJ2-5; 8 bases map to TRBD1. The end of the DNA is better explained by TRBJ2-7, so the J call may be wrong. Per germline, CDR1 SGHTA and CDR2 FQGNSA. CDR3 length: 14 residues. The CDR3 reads CASSIGQGPYEQYF. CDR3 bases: TGTGCCAGCAGCATAGGACAGGGACCCTACGAGCAGTACTTC.

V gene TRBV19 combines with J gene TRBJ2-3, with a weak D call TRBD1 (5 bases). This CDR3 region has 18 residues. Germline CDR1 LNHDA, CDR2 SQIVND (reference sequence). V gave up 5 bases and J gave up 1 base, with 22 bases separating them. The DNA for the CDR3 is TGTGCCAGTAGTCTAAGGACATCTGGAGCCCCGGGCACAGATACGCAGTATTTT. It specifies CASSLRTSGAPGTDTQYF.

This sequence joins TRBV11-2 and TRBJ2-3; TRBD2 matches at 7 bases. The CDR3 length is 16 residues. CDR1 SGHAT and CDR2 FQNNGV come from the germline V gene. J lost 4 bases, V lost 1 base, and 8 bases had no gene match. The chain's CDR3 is CASSLVAGAAADTQYF. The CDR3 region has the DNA TGTGCCAGCAGCTTAGTTGCGGGAGCGGCGGCAGATACGCAGTATTTT.

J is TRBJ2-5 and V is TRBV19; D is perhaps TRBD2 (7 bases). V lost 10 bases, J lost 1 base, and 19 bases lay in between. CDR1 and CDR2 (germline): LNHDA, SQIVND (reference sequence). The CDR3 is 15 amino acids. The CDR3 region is CATSPRGGTQETQYF. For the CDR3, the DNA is TGTGCCACCTCACCCAGGGGAGGGACCCAAGAGACCCAGTACTTC.

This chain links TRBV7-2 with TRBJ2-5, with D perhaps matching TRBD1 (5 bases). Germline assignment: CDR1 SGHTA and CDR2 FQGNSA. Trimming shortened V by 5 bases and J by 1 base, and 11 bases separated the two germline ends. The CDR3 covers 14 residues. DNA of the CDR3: TGTGCCAGCAGCCCGCTAGGGGTCCAAGAGACCCAGTACTTC. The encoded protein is CASSPLGVQETQYF.

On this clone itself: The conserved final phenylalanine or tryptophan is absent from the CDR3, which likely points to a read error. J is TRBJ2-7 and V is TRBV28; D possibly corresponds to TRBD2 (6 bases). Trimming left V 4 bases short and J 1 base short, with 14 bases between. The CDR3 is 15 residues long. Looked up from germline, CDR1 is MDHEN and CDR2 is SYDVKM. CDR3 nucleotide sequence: TGTGCCAGCAGTTCTATTGGGGGGTCGTCCTACGAGCAGTACCTC. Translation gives CASSSIGGSSYEQYL.

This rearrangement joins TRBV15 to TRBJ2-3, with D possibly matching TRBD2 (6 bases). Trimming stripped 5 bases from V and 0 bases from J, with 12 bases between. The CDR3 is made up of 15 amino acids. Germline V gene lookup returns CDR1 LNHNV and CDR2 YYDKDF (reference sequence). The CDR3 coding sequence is TGTGCCACCAGCTATGCGGGGTTTAGCACAGATACGCAGTATTTT. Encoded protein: CATSYAGFSTDTQYF.